The 17 T cell receptor beta chains reported below all come from one sample, sequenced in a study of T cell responses to AZD1222 COVID-19 vaccine. Some clones are missing from TCRdb's copy, which holds only in-frame ones; the method was immunoSEQ multiplex PCR. The sample holds roughly 190,000 clones, 90% to 95% seen once. The material sequenced was peripheral blood, taken 28 days after the second AZD1222 dose. The receptors shown here come from an adult who received the AZD1222 COVID-19 vaccine.

This clone was observed a handful of times. This sequence joins TRBV18 and TRBJ2-5; D gene ambiguous. Trimming removed 2 bases from V and 1 base from J, with 5 bases in between. The CDR3 has 13 amino acids. Germline V gives CDR1 KGHSH, CDR2 LQKENI. Here the CDR3 DNA reads TGTGCCAGCTCACCATCGCTCCAAGAGACCCAGTACTTC. Translation: CASSPSLQETQYF.

This sequence joins TRBV27 and TRBJ1-2; 8 nucleotides line up with TRBD1. The germline CDR1 and CDR2 sequences are MNHEY and SMNVEV (reference sequence). The CDR3 extends over 17 amino acids. The junction had 13 bases not matched to a gene; V was cut back by 2 bases and J by 5 bases. In DNA form, the CDR3 reads TGTGCCAGCAGTTTAACCGCCGGGACAGGAGGGAAGTATGGCTACACCTTC. This encodes CASSLTAGTGGKYGYTF.

CDR3 protein: CASSLGGSVSPLHF. The CDR3 nucleotides are TGTGCCAGCAGCTTGGGGGGAAGCGTTTCACCCCTCCACTTT. This chain links TRBV7-6 with TRBJ1-6; TRBD1 is a possible D gene (5 bases). With 3 bases removed from V and 9 bases from J, the gap between germline ends came to 12 bases. This CDR3 comprises 14 residues. The germline CDR1 and CDR2 sequences are SGHVS and FNYEAQ.

The chain carries TRBV12-3 or TRBV12-4 and TRBJ1-2; tentatively, D is TRBD1 (5 bases). Between the trimmed V and J ends, which lost 6 bases and 4 bases, there was a span of 9 bases. The CDR3 is 12 residues long. The CDR3 DNA is TGTGCCAGCAGCGACAGATCCTATGGCTACACCTTC. Protein: CASSDRSYGYTF.

The V and J genes are TRBV19 and TRBJ1-1, with D maybe TRBD1 (5 bases). Trimming took 1 base from V and 4 from J, leaving 7 bases between them. The germline V gene has CDR1 LNHDA and CDR2 SQIVND (reference sequence). The CDR3 has 13 residues. As DNA, the CDR3 is TGTGCCAGTAGTATAGGGGGGGGCACTGAAGCTTTCTTT. This translates into CASSIGGGTEAFF.

For this clone: Mismatch with germline at one junction end may stem from a read error. V gene TRBV3-1 (or the pseudogene TRBV3-2) combines with J gene TRBJ2-7; D might be TRBD1 or TRBD2, each matching 6 bases. This CDR3 contains 13 residues. The germline V gene encodes CDR1 LGHDT and CDR2 YNNKEL (reference sequence). CDR3 sequence: CASSQRGTYSFFF. CDR3 nucleotides: TGTGCCAGCAGCCAAAGGGGGACTTACTCTTTCTTCTTC.

The chain uses TRBV24-1 and TRBJ1-2; 8 bases are a match to TRBD1. V shed 5 bases and J 1 base; nucleotides not matched to a gene: 5. This CDR3 is 15 amino acids long. Germline CDR1 and CDR2: KGHDR and SFDVKD. The CDR3 nucleotides are TGTGCCACCAGTGGACCGGGACAGGTTAACTATGGCTACACCTTC. Amino acids: CATSGPGQVNYGYTF.

V and J are TRBV5-1 and TRBJ2-3, with 7 bases matching TRBD1. The junction had 11 bases not matched to a gene; V was cut back by 4 bases and J by 3 bases. This CDR3 contains 16 residues. CDR1 and CDR2 from the germline V gene are SGHRS and YFSETQ. The CDR3 is CASSAAGGVGTDTQYF. Written as DNA, the CDR3 is TGCGCCAGCAGCGCGGCAGGGGGTGTAGGTACAGATACGCAGTATTTT.

The rearrangement links TRBV19 to TRBJ2-6; D may be TRBD2 (6 bases). CDR3 length: 15 amino acids. The V gene's germline CDR1 is LNHDA and CDR2 SQIVND (reference sequence). V gave up 3 bases and J gave up 2 bases, with 8 bases separating them. Here the CDR3 DNA reads TGTGCCAGTAGTATGCGGGAAACTGGGGCCAACGTCCTGACTTTC. It yields the protein CASSMRETGANVLTF.

The CDR3 loop reads CASTLTGSPGEQFF. The CDR3 coding sequence is TGCGCCAGCACCCTGACAGGCTCCCCGGGCGAGCAGTTCTTC. This chain uses TRBV5-1 with TRBJ2-1; D might be TRBD1 (6 bases). V was trimmed by 6 bases and J by 10 bases, leaving 20 bases between them. CDR3 length: 14 amino acids. Per the germline V gene, CDR1 is SGHRS and CDR2 is YFSETQ.

J is TRBJ2-3 and V is TRBV18, with D possibly TRBD1 on 6 matching bases. Germline-derived CDR1 and CDR2 are KGHSH and LQKENI. The CDR3 contains 16 residues. V was cut by 2 bases and J by 2 bases, with 14 bases left in between. This CDR3 is CASSPSQGLVTDTQYF. The DNA of the CDR3 is TGTGCCAGCTCACCAAGTCAGGGGTTGGTCACAGATACGCAGTATTTT.

This clone was seen a single time. This chain links TRBV7-6 with TRBJ2-7, with 12 bases fitting TRBD2. CDR3 length: 16 residues. Germline V gene data show CDR1 as SGHVS and CDR2 as FNYEAQ. The J segment lost 2 bases and the V segment lost 3 bases, leaving 5 bases of the junction unmatched. CDR3 in amino acids: CASSFSASGRAYEQYF. As DNA, the CDR3 is TGTGCCAGCAGCTTTTCGGCTAGCGGGAGGGCCTACGAGCAGTACTTC.

The genes are TRBV20-1 and TRBJ1-2; possibly TRBD1 for D (5 bases). Deletions cut 6 bases from V and 8 bases from J, with 7 bases between. Germline V gives CDR1 DFQATT, CDR2 SNEGSKA (reference sequence). This CDR3 has 9 amino acids. Here the CDR3 reads CSARDGYTF. CDR3 coding DNA: TGCAGTGCCCGGGACGGCTACACCTTC.

The chain has TRBV19 and TRBJ1-1; D uncertain. The CDR3 spans 15 residues. Trimming cost V 5 bases and J 0 bases, with 13 bases left between them. Germline V lookup: CDR1 LNHDA, CDR2 SQIVND (reference sequence). CDR3 in DNA: TGTGCCAGTAGTTCCCCCCCTTGGCTGAACACTGAAGCTTTCTTT. This codes for CASSSPPWLNTEAFF.

The chain recombines TRBV6-5 with TRBJ1-2; perhaps TRBD1 as D (6 bases). V was clipped by 6 bases and J by 3 bases, with 11 bases between them. Looked up from germline, CDR1 is MNHEY and CDR2 is SVGAGI. CDR3 size: 13 residues. CDR3 loop: CASRAGAYYGYTF. In DNA, the CDR3 is TGTGCCAGCAGGGCAGGGGCCTACTATGGCTACACCTTC.

This clone was observed a handful of times. Other DNA sequences within the sample encode an identical CDR3. V and J are TRBV2 and TRBJ1-5; possible D gene TRBD1, 6 bases. The germline V and J ends were trimmed by 6 bases and 0 bases, with 15 bases remaining between them. The CDR3 sequence is 16 residues long. Germline loops: CDR1 SNHLY, CDR2 FYNNEI. CDR3 loop: CASRPGGGYSNQPQHF. CDR3 nucleotides: TGTGCCAGCAGACCCGGAGGGGGGTATAGCAATCAGCCCCAGCATTTT.

V and J are TRBV2 and TRBJ1-1; perhaps TRBD1 as D (6 bases). The germline CDR1 and CDR2 sequences are SNHLY and FYNNEI. The CDR3 has 15 amino acids. V lost 5 bases and J lost 0, with 13 bases in between. The CDR3 reads CASSQGEGVNTEAFF. CDR3 DNA sequence: TGTGCCAGCAGTCAGGGTGAGGGGGTGAACACTGAAGCTTTCTTT. The full variable domain, in which reference TRBV2 and TRBJ1-1 provide the parts outside the CDR3, is EPEVTQTPSHQVTQMGQEVILRCVPISNHLYFYWYRQILGQKVEFLVSFYNNEISEKSEIFDDQFSVERPDGSNFTLKIRSTKLEDSAMYFCASSQGEGVNTEAFFGQGTRLTVV.